The 24 T cell receptor beta chains listed next were all sequenced from one sample in a study of blood T cells in healthy people across ages. Alongside a J-beta primer mix, a sample-barcoded 5' primer served in a second PCR lasting about 7 to 12 cycles. Via MiXCR, TCRdb re-called the 5' RACE reads, giving one row per CDR3 protein. Of 700,000 to 950,000 distinct CDR3 sequences in the sample, about three fifths are singletons; the top ten hold roughly 22%. Sequenced material: blood. Source of these receptors: a young man in good health.

In nucleotides, the CDR3 is TGCAGTGCTTCCGGGCCTACGGCCCGCACAGATACGCAGTATTTT. The encoded protein is CSASGPTARTDTQYF. V is TRBV20-1 and J is TRBJ2-3; no definite D call. The germline V gene has CDR1 DFQATT and CDR2 SNEGSKA (reference sequence). Between the trimmed V and J ends, which lost 5 bases and 1 base, there was a span of 16 bases. This CDR3 has 15 residues.

This chain's CDR3 is CASSPFGTFYGYTF. The CDR3 DNA sequence: TGTGCCAGCAGCCCGTTCGGGACTTTTTATGGCTACACCTTC. V gene TRBV28 combines with J gene TRBJ1-2, with TRBD1 as a possible D gene (5 bases). This CDR3 is 14 amino acids long. Germline loops: CDR1 MDHEN, CDR2 SYDVKM. Trimming took off 6 bases at V and 5 bases at J, with 16 bases between the two ends.

As to this clonotype: Since a much larger clone is just one base distant, this may be a read error. The V and J genes are TRBV11-2 and TRBJ2-3, with D perhaps TRBD2 (5 bases). The CDR3 is 14 residues long. Germline CDR1 SGHAT, CDR2 FQNNGV. V lost 7 bases, J lost 5 bases, and 16 bases lay in between. The CDR3 loop reads CASTRTGNKDTQYF. DNA of the CDR3: TGTGCCAGCACCCGAACGGGAAACAAAGATACGCAGTATTTT.

The gene calls are TRBV15 and TRBJ2-3; 8 nucleotides line up with TRBD1. This CDR3 comprises 16 residues. Germline V gives CDR1 LNHNV, CDR2 YYDKDF (reference sequence). V shed 8 bases, J shed 2 bases, and the junction held 12 bases outside the gene matches. Here the CDR3 reads CATGSRTGWITDTQYF. CDR3 bases: TGTGCCACCGGGTCCAGGACAGGGTGGATCACAGATACGCAGTATTTT.

The CDR3: CATSRDRVVGQHF. The CDR3 coding sequence is TGTGCCACCAGCAGAGATAGGGTTGTTGGCCAGCATTTT. The chain is built from TRBV15 and TRBJ1-5; D remains ambiguous. The CDR3 consists of 13 residues. Trimming left V 0 bases short and J 12 bases short, with 12 bases between. CDR1 LNHNV and CDR2 YYDKDF come from the germline V gene (reference sequence).

This clonotype occurred a few times. V gene TRBV20-1 combines with J gene TRBJ2-7, with D possibly TRBD2 on 6 matching bases. Germline lookup yields CDR1 DFQATT and CDR2 SNEGSKA (reference sequence). The CDR3 length is 17 residues. V was trimmed by 2 bases and J by 4 bases, leaving 24 bases between them. The CDR3 here is CSARRNGDPLGLYEQYF. CDR3 bases: TGCAGTGCTAGAAGGAACGGGGACCCCCTCGGACTATACGAGCAGTACTTC.

This clonotype was counted at least ten times. The V gene is TRBV13, the J gene TRBJ2-5, with 10 bases aligning to TRBD2. J was trimmed by 11 bases and V by 1 base; bases with no gene match: 4. The CDR3 sequence is 13 residues long. Germline CDR1 and CDR2: PRHDT and FYEKMQ (reference sequence). CDR3 amino acids: CASSLASGSVQYF. CDR3 bases: TGTGCCAGCAGCTTAGCTAGCGGGAGTGTGCAGTACTTC.

CDR3 DNA sequence: TGTGCCATCGTAGGGGCCAACCGGGACTTCTCCTACAATGAGCAGTTCTTC. It is translated as CAIVGANRDFSYNEQFF. V usage is TRBV25-1 and J usage is TRBJ2-1; TRBD2 is a possible D gene (6 bases). CDR3 length equals 17 residues. Deletions cut 10 bases from V and 0 bases from J, with 22 bases between. CDR1 and CDR2 (germline): MGHDK, SYGVNS.

This clonotype was observed once. CDR3 protein: CASSLKDRNTDTQYF. CDR3 DNA sequence: TGCGCCAGCAGCTTGAAGGACAGGAACACAGATACGCAGTATTTT. The V call is TRBV5-1, the J call TRBJ2-3; 7 bases agree with TRBD1. The CDR3 contains 15 residues. Germline V CDR1 and CDR2: SGHRS, YFSETQ. Trimming cost V 1 base and J 2 bases; bases outside gene matches: 4.

The CDR3 here is CASKVAGTSSGYTF. The CDR3 DNA sequence: TGTGCCAGCAAGGTGGCAGGGACCTCGTCCGGCTACACCTTC. The chain is built from TRBV7-9 and TRBJ1-2; possible D gene TRBD1, 5 bases. Between the trimmed V and J ends, which lost 7 bases and 8 bases, there was a span of 20 bases. Germline loops: CDR1 SEHNR, CDR2 FQNEAQ (reference sequence). The CDR3 consists of 14 residues.

The chain has TRBV20-1 and TRBJ2-1; possibly TRBD2 for D (7 bases). V lost 7 bases and J 10 bases, leaving 32 bases between the germline ends. This CDR3 contains 17 residues. In germline, CDR1 is DFQATT, CDR2 SNEGSKA (reference sequence). The CDR3 nucleotides read TGCAGTGAATCTACCTTCGAGGGGGGGCGGGCGAAAGCCGAGCAGTTCTTC. Amino acid sequence: CSESTFEGGRAKAEQFF.

The chain joins TRBV5-4 to TRBJ2-3; D remains ambiguous. This CDR3 has 14 residues. Trimming pared 4 bases from V and 3 bases from J, leaving 12 bases between. Germline CDR1 SGHNT, CDR2 YYREEE (reference sequence). CDR3 residues: CASSPELGTDTQYF. CDR3 DNA sequence: TGTGCCAGCAGCCCGGAGTTAGGTACAGATACGCAGTATTTT.

The chain carries TRBV6-2 or TRBV6-3 and TRBJ2-7; possibly TRBD1 for D (6 bases). Trimming shortened V by 4 bases and J by 7 bases, and 14 bases separated the two germline ends. The CDR3 is 13 residues long. From germline, CDR1 is MNHEY and CDR2 SVGEGT. CDR3 nucleotide sequence: TGTGCCAGCAGTTGGACAGCCCTCTGGGAGCAGTACTTC. Translated, it gives CASSWTALWEQYF.

V is TRBV20-1 and J is TRBJ2-7; TRBD2 aligns across 8 bases. This CDR3 is built from 15 residues. Germline CDR1 is DFQATT and CDR2 is SNEGSKA (reference sequence). V gave up 4 bases and J gave up 2 bases; unmatched junction bases: 10. CDR3 sequence reads: CSANPFGREAYEQYF. The CDR3 DNA reads as TGCAGTGCTAATCCTTTCGGGAGGGAAGCCTACGAGCAGTACTTC.

The chain carries TRBV6-6 and TRBJ2-3, with D unresolved. Trimming removed 6 bases at V and 0 bases at J, with 10 bases between. Germline assignment: CDR1 MNHNY and CDR2 SVGAGI (reference sequence). The CDR3 extends over 14 amino acids. The CDR3 DNA reads TGTGCCAGCAGAGATGGCCCTAGCACAGATACGCAGTATTTT. Protein: CASRDGPSTDTQYF.

The chain joins TRBV11-1 to TRBJ2-5, with 8 bases matching TRBD1. CDR1 and CDR2 (germline): SGHAT, FQDESV (reference sequence). This CDR3 spans 15 amino acids. Trimming removed 1 base from V and 1 base from J; junction bases left unmatched: 2. Here the CDR3 reads CASSLEGQGQETQYF. The CDR3 DNA follows: TGTGCCAGCAGCTTAGAAGGACAGGGCCAAGAGACCCAGTACTTC.

V is TRBV18 and J is TRBJ2-5, with D uncertain. Per the germline V gene, CDR1 is KGHSH and CDR2 is LQKENI. The CDR3 sequence is 14 residues long. The V and J ends lost 3 bases and 7 bases respectively, with 15 bases between them. The CDR3 DNA sequence: TGTGCCAGCTCACCGCAGGACCTATCGGGGACCCAGTACTTC. This gives the protein CASSPQDLSGTQYF. Variable domain in full (rest from reference TRBV18 and TRBJ2-5): NAGVMQNPRHLVRRRGQEARLRCSPMKGHSHVYWYRQLPEEGLKFMVYLQKENIIDESGMPKERFSAEFPKEGPSILRIQQVVRGDSAAYFCASSPQDLSGTQYFGPGTRLLVL.

This clonotype was picked up a small number of times. V gene TRBV7-2 combines with J gene TRBJ2-7; 11 nucleotides match TRBD2. CDR3 length equals 17 residues. V trimming: 2 bases; J trimming: 4 bases; junction bases outside the gene matches: 10. Germline V CDR1 and CDR2: SGHTA, FQGNSA. CDR3 region: CASSLMSLAGATYEQYF. As DNA, the CDR3 is TGTGCCAGCAGCTTAATGTCACTAGCGGGAGCGACTTACGAGCAGTACTTC.

This clonotype has only a few counts. The chain recombines TRBV20-1 with TRBJ2-5, with D hard to call. The DNA end favors TRBJ2-7, so the J call may be wrong. Per germline, CDR1 DFQATT and CDR2 SNEGSKA (reference sequence). This CDR3 spans 13 amino acids. This CDR3 is CSAPGPPTSEQYF. As DNA, the CDR3 is TGCAGTGCTCCTGGACCCCCGACCAGCGAGCAGTACTTC.

The chain has TRBV20-1 and TRBJ2-3; D unclear. Deletions cut 6 bases from V and 2 bases from J, with 6 bases between. CDR1 DFQATT and CDR2 SNEGSKA come from the germline V gene (reference sequence). The CDR3 loop spans 11 amino acids. DNA for the CDR3: TGCAGTGCGTCCCACACAGATACGCAGTATTTT. Translation: CSASHTDTQYF.

The chain combines TRBV7-2 with TRBJ2-3; 7 nucleotides align to TRBD2. CDR1 SGHTA and CDR2 FQGNSA come from the germline V gene. The CDR3 covers 13 residues. The junction had 7 bases not matched to a gene; V was cut back by 1 base and J by 12 bases. CDR3 protein: CASSLDPVAGQYF. The CDR3 DNA follows: TGTGCCAGCAGCTTAGACCCTGTAGCGGGCCAGTATTTT. The variable domain in full, with the rest retrieved from reference TRBV7-2 and TRBJ2-3, is GAGVSQSPSNKVTEKGKDVELRCDPISGHTALYWYRQSLGQGLEFLIYFQGNSAPDKSGLPSDRFSAERTGGSVSTLTIQRTQQEDSAVYLCASSLDPVAGQYFGPGTRLTVL.

The V call is TRBV7-2, the J call TRBJ2-4; no clear D. The J call is doubtful: the DNA matches TRBJ2-7 better. Germline V gene sequence: CDR1 SGHTA, CDR2 FQGNSA. This CDR3 is built from 16 residues. The CDR3 loop is CASSLEYSIISYEQYF. The CDR3 nucleotides read TGTGCCAGCAGCTTAGAATACTCGATCATCTCCTACGAGCAGTACTTC.

The chain combines TRBV4-2 with TRBJ2-7; no clear D gene. CDR3 size: 17 residues. Germline V gene lookup returns CDR1 LGHNA and CDR2 YNFKEQ. The V end lost 0 bases, the J end lost 1 base, and 16 bases lay between the germline ends. The CDR3 here is CASSQEDLPYASYEQYF. The CDR3 DNA follows: TGTGCCAGCAGCCAAGAGGACCTCCCTTATGCATCCTACGAGCAGTACTTC.

The chain joins TRBV10-3 to TRBJ2-1; 10 nucleotides line up with TRBD1. The CDR3 covers 15 residues. The V gene's germline CDR1 is ENHRY and CDR2 SYGVKD. The V and J ends lost 5 bases and 2 bases, in that order; junction bases with no gene match: 3. DNA of the CDR3: TGTGCCATCAGTTCCGGACAGGGGGCCTACAATGAGCAGTTCTTC. It encodes CAISSGQGAYNEQFF.